This T cell receptor beta chain emerged from a study of cytomegalovirus exposure and HLA in healthy donors. On the study more broadly: In terms of ancestry, the Caucasian-associated cluster contained 75% to 90% of the roughly 400 genotyped donors. General study points: In vitro testing confirmed a few CMV-associated chains as specific for CMV antigens. Later analysis identified a missense DCLRE1C variant that was linked to TCR beta V- and J-gene trimming.

PCR amplification relied on 60 Vbeta primers (plus 13 Jbeta primers). Profiling relied on immunoSEQ multiplex PCR, and the TCRdb table lists in-frame clones only, not all of them. The repertoire includes about 200,000 clones, 82% of them detected once, and around 6.3% sits in the top ten. About this clone itself: The antigen is not known.

The CDR3 sequence is 16 residues long. The germline V gene encodes CDR1 SGHDT and CDR2 YYEEEE. V was pared by 0 bases and J by 6 bases, with 17 bases between. Sample: PBMCs. The sequence derives from a woman aged 50 to 60 in good health and CMV-seropositive. The J gene is TRBJ2-3, the V gene TRBV5-6, with D tentatively TRBD2 (6 bases). CDR3 protein: CASSLVGGGKEDTQYF. CDR3 nucleotide sequence: TGTGCCAGCAGCTTGGTTGGCGGAGGGAAGGAGGATACGCAGTATTTT.